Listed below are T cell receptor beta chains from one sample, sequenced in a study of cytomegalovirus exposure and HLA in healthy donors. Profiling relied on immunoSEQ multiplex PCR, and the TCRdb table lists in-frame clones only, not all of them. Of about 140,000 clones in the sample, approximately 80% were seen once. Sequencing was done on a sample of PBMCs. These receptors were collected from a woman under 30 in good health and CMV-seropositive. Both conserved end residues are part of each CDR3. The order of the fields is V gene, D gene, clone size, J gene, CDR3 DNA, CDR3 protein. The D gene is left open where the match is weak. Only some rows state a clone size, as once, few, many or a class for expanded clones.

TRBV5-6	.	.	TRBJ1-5	TGTGCCAGCAGCTTGGGGCAGGGTCTCAATCAGCCCCAGCATTTT	CASSLGQGLNQPQHF
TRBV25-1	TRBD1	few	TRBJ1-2	TGTGCCAGCAGTGAAGAGGGGACAGGGGGAGGGTATGGCTACACCTTC	CASSEEGTGGGYGYTF
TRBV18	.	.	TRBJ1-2	TGTGCCAGCTCACCGCGAGTGGGTGAGGGCTATGGCTACACCTTC	CASSPRVGEGYGYTF
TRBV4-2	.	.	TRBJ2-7	TGTGCCAGCAGCCAAGACATGGGGGACAAGACCTACGAGCAGTACTTC	CASSQDMGDKTYEQYF
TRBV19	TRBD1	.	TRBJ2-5	TGTGCCAGTAGGCGGTCCGGGACAGGCCAAGAGACCCAGTACTTC	CASRRSGTGQETQYF
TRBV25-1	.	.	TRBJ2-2	TGTGCCAGCAGTCCATACACGAACACCGGGGAGCTGTTTTTT	CASSPYTNTGELFF
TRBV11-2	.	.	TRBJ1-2	TGTGCCAGCAAGAGCGGGGATGGATATGGCTACACCTTC	CASKSGDGYGYTF
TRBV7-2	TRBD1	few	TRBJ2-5	TGTGCCAGCAGCTTAGCAGGGGCAGGGGGTGGGACCCAGTACTTC	CASSLAGAGGGTQYF
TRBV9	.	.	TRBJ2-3	TGTGCCAGCAGCGTAGATGGACTTTACACAGATACGCAGTATTTT	CASSVDGLYTDTQYF
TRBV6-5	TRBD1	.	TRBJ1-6	TGTGCCAGCGGCCAAACAGGGGTGTATAATTCACCCCTCCACTTT	CASGQTGVYNSPLHF
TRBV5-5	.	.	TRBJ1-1	TGTGCCAGCAGCTTGGCGGACCGGGGGGGAGCTGAAGCTTTCTTT	CASSLADRGGAEAFF
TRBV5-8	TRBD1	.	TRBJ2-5	TGTGCCAGCAGCTTTGGACAGGTCCAAGAGACCCAGTACTTC	CASSFGQVQETQYF
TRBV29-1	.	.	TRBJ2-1	TGCAGCGTTGAATCCGGGAGCTCCTACAATGAGCAGTTCTTC	CSVESGSSYNEQFF
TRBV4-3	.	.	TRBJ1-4	TGCGCCAGCAGCCAACGGAGCCAAAATGAAAAACTGTTTTTT	CASSQRSQNEKLFF
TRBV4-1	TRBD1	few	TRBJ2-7	TGCGCCAGCAGCCAAGGGACAGGGGGCTCCTACGAGCAGTACTTC	CASSQGTGGSYEQYF
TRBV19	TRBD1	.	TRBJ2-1	TGTGCCAGTAGTATAGTCGGGCACAGGGGGCGATATGAGCAGTTCTTC	CASSIVGHRGRYEQFF
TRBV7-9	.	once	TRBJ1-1	TGTGCCAGCAGCTTAGCACAGGGATGGGACACTGAAGCTTTCTTT	CASSLAQGWDTEAFF
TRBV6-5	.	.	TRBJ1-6	TGTGCCAGCAGTTACGGAGGGGTCACAGATTCACCCCTCCACTTT	CASSYGGVTDSPLHF
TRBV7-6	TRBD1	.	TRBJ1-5	TGTGCCAGCAGCTTGGGGGACAGGGGGGTGGAACAGCCCCAGCATTTT	CASSLGDRGVEQPQHF
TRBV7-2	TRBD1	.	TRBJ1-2	TGTGCCAGCAGCTCGAGCCGGGGACAGGCCTATGGCTACACCTTC	CASSSSRGQAYGYTF
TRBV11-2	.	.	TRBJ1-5	TGTGCCAGCAGCCGCGAGGGTCAAGCACATCAGCCCCAGCATTTT	CASSREGQAHQPQHF
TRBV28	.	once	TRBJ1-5	TGTGCCAGCAGTTTATCAGAAAGTGGCCCAAATCAGCCCCAGCATTTT	CASSLSESGPNQPQHF
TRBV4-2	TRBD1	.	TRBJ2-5	TGTGCCAGCAGCCACGTTGACAGGGATCAAGAGACCCAGTACTTC	CASSHVDRDQETQYF
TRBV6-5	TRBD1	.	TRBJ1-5	TGTGCCAGCAGAGGGACAGGCGAACGTCAGCCCCAGCATTTT	CASRGTGERQPQHF
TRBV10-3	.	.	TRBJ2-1	TGTGCCATCAGTGAGTCGGGCAGAAAAATCTACAATGAGCAGTTCTTC	CAISESGRKIYNEQFF
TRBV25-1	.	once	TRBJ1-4	TGTGCCAGCAGTGAATCCAGGGGCAAGAATGAAAAACTGTTTTTT	CASSESRGKNEKLFF
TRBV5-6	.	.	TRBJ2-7	TGTGCCAGCAGCTTCCGTGGGACTCGCGACGAGCAGTACTTC	CASSFRGTRDEQYF
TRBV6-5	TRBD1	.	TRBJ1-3	TGTGCCAGCAGTTTGGGACAGTCGACCTCTGGAAACACCATATATTTT	CASSLGQSTSGNTIYF
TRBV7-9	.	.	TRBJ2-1	TGTGCCAGCAGCTTAGCTCGGGGTTCCAATGAGCAGTTCTTC	CASSLARGSNEQFF
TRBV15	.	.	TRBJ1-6	TGTGCCACCAGCAGAGATAATGACAGTCCGAATTCACCCCTCCACTTT	CATSRDNDSPNSPLHF
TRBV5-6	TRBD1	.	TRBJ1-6	TGTGCCAGCAGCTTAGGGGACAGCTCCTATAATTCACCCCTCCACTTT	CASSLGDSSYNSPLHF
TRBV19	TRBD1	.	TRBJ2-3	TGTGCCAGTAGTAGGGGCCAGGGGGCGAGGGTTGGCACAGATACGCAGTATTTT	CASSRGQGARVGTDTQYF
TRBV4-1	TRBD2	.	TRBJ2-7	TGCGCCAGCAGCCTTAGCTTGGGGGGGTCCTACGAGCAGTACTTC	CASSLSLGGSYEQYF
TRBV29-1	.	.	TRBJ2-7	TGCAGCGTTGAAGATCGCGCGGGGGCCTCCCCTTACGAGCAGTACTTC	CSVEDRAGASPYEQYF
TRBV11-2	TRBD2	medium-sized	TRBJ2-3	TGTGCCAGCAGCCCAACAACTAGCGAAAGCACAGATACGCAGTATTTT	CASSPTTSESTDTQYF
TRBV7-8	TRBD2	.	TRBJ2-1	TGTGCCAGCAGCTTAATCGGCGGGGGGTCCTACAATGAGCAGTTCTTC	CASSLIGGGSYNEQFF
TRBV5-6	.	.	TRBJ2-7	TGTGCCAGCAGCGTCGGGACTTACTACGAGCAGTACTTC	CASSVGTYYEQYF
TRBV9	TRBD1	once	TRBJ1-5	TGTGCCAGTGTTAAACCCCCGGGACAGGGCCCAAGAGGGCATAGCAATCAGCCCCAGCATTTT	CASVKPPGQGPRGHSNQPQHF
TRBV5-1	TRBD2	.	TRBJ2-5	TGCGCCAGCAGCCTGCTTAGGACTAGCGGACAAGAGACCCAGTACTTC	CASSLLRTSGQETQYF
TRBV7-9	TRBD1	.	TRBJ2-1	TGTGCCAGCAGCTCGAGCACCAGGGGGAATGAGCAGTTCTTC	CASSSSTRGNEQFF
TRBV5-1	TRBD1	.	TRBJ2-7	TGCGCCAGCAGCTCCGGGACAGGGAATGTTTTAACGAGCGAGCAGTACTTC	CASSSGTGNVLTSEQYF
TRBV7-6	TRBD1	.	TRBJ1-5	TGTGCCAGCAGCTTAGACCGGGACAGGGAGGCTAGTAGCAATCAGCCCCAGCATTTT	CASSLDRDREASSNQPQHF
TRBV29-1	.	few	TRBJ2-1	TGCAGCGTGCCTACCCTGGGCAGTGAGCAGTTCTTC	CSVPTLGSEQFF
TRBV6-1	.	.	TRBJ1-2	TGTGCCAGCAGTGAAACCTCTCGACTGGGGAAGGGGAACTATGGCTACACCTTC	CASSETSRLGKGNYGYTF
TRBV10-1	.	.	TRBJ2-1	TGCGCCAGCAGTGAGGGGGGCCCCAGTGAGCAGTTCTTC	CASSEGGPSEQFF
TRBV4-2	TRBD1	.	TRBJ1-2	TGTGCCAGCAGCCAAGATTCCGTCAAGGACAGGGTCGATGGCTACACCTTC	CASSQDSVKDRVDGYTF
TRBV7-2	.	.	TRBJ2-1	TGTGCCAGCAGCTTTAGCGCGGGGTCCCATGAAGAGCAGTTCTTC	CASSFSAGSHEEQFF
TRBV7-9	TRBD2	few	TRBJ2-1	TGTGCCAGCAGCTTATGGGGCGGGGGGGCGGTAGAGCAGTTCTTC	CASSLWGGGAVEQFF
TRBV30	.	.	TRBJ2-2	TGTGCCTGGGGACAGCTGAACACCGGGGAGCTGTTTTTT	CAWGQLNTGELFF
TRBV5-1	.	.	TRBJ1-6	TGCGCCAGCAGCTCCGGGACACTCAATTCACCCCTCCACTTT	CASSSGTLNSPLHF
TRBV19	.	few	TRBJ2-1	TGTGCCAGTAGTAAACTTGGCGGGGCCTACAATGAGCAGTTCTTC	CASSKLGGAYNEQFF
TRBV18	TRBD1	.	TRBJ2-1	TGTGCCAGCTCACCCGAGACAGGGGCCAATGAGCAGTTCTTC	CASSPETGANEQFF
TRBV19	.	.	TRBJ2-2	TGTGCCAGTCTGAGGGGGGGGAACACCGGGGAGCTGTTTTTT	CASLRGGNTGELFF
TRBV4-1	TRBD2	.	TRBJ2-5	TGCGCCAGCAGAAAAAGCATAGCGGGGCTAGGAGAGACCCAGTACTTC	CASRKSIAGLGETQYF